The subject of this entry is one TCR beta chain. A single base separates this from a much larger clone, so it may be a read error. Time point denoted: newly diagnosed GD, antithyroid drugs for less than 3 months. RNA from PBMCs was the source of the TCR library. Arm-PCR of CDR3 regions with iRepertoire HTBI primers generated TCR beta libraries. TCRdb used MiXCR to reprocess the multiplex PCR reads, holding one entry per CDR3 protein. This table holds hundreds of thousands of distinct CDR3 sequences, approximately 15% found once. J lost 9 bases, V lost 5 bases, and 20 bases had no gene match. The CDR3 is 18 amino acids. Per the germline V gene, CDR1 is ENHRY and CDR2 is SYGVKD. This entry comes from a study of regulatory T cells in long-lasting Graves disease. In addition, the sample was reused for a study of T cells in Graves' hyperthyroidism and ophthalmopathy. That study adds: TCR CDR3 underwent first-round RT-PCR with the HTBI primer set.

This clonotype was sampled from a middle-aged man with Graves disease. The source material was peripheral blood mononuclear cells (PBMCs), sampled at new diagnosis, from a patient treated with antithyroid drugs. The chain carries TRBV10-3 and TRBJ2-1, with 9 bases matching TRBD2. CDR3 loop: CAISNPSGPAGGSSEQFF. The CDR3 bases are TGTGCCATCAGTAATCCATCGGGACCAGCGGGGGGTTCGAGTGAGCAGTTCTTC.